This is a list of T cell receptor beta chains from one sample in a study of T cell repertoires in cytomegalovirus infection. TCRdb called the reads again in MiXCR, with one record for every CDR3 protein. The data hold hundreds of thousands of distinct CDR3 sequences, with 20% to 30% observed a single time. Sequenced input: CD8+ T cells from PBMCs. The receptors stem from a human donor in good health (CMV status not recorded). Some clones in this sample may be carry-over from other donors' samples. Each CDR3 is given with its conserved first and last residue. The D gene is left open where the match is weak. Expanded clones get a size class; other rows say once, few or many, or leave the size out.

size,V,D,length,J,DNA,CDR3
-,TRBV20-1,-,16,TRBJ2-2,TGCAGTGCTAGAGATTCAGGCCTACTAAACACCGGGGAGCTGTTTTTT,CSARDSGLLNTGELFF
many,TRBV15,-,13,TRBJ1-2,TGTGCCACCAGCAGAGATATGGAAGGGGACTACACCTTC,CATSRDMEGDYTF
few,TRBV6-2/TRBV6-3,-,13,TRBJ1-2,TGTGCCAGCAGTTCGGTCAGCAACTATGGCTACACCTTC,CASSSVSNYGYTF
few,TRBV11-1,TRBD1,14,TRBJ2-1,TGTGCCAGCAGCCCAGGGACAGGGGATCGGGAGCAGTTCTTC,CASSPGTGDREQFF
few,TRBV4-1,-,14,TRBJ2-2,TGCGCCAGCAGCCAAGATCCGGTTACCGGGGAGCTGTTTTTT,CASSQDPVTGELFF
many,TRBV19,-,13,TRBJ2-3,TGTGCCAGTAGTCTCTTACCGGGGAATACGCAGTATTTT,CASSLLPGNTQYF
few,TRBV28,-,19,TRBJ2-1,TGTGCCAGCAGTTACCCCCCTTCTCGACCGACCCCAAAACGCAATGAGCAGTTCTTC,CASSYPPSRPTPKRNEQFF
-,TRBV29-1,TRBD2,13,TRBJ2-2,TGCAGCGCCCCGGGGGGTCTGACCGGGGAGCTGTTTTTT,CSAPGGLTGELFF
many,TRBV12-3/TRBV12-4,-,14,TRBJ2-2,TGTGCCAGCAGTTTAGCCCCAGCCAAAGGGGAGCTGTTTTTT,CASSLAPAKGELFF
many,TRBV7-2,-,15,TRBJ2-3,TGTGCCAGCAGCCCCGAGGGCAGGGGCACAGATACGCAGTATTTT,CASSPEGRGTDTQYF
-,TRBV19,TRBD2,14,TRBJ2-1,TGTGCCAGTAGTATAGCGGGGGGGCGTAATGAGCAGTTCTTC,CASSIAGGRNEQFF
many,TRBV7-9,-,13,TRBJ2-7,TGTGCCAGCAGCAAGACAGGGACTAACGAGCAGTACTTC,CASSKTGTNEQYF
many,TRBV28,TRBD1,16,TRBJ1-6,TGTGCCAGCAGTTGGGACAGGGACTCCTATAATTCACCCCTCCACTTT,CASSWDRDSYNSPLHF
-,TRBV28,-,12,TRBJ1-4,TGTGCCAGCAGTTTAATGGGTGAAAAACTGTTTTTT,CASSLMGEKLFF
-,TRBV15,-,13,TRBJ1-5,TGTGCCACCAGCGTGAGGGAACATCAGCCCCAGCATTTT,CATSVREHQPQHF
few,TRBV28,TRBD2,13,TRBJ2-2,TGTGCCTCCGAGCGGGGGCGGACCGGGGAGCTGTTTTTT,CASERGRTGELFF
many,TRBV7-9,-,17,TRBJ2-7,TGTGCCAGCAGCCCAAGGGTCGGGCAGGGCAACTCCTACGAGCAGTACTTC,CASSPRVGQGNSYEQYF
many,TRBV7-2,TRBD2,21,TRBJ2-1,TGTGCCAGCAGCTTAGGGAGCGGGGGGGCTATCCGCCCGAGCTCCTACAATGAGCAGTTCTTC,CASSLGSGGAIRPSSYNEQFF
-,TRBV12-3/TRBV12-4,-,18,TRBJ2-7,TGTGCCAGCAGTTTTACCTTCCTGGGGCAGGGGACCTCCTACGAGCAGTACTTC,CASSFTFLGQGTSYEQYF
-,TRBV29-1,-,13,TRBJ1-2,TGCAGCGTTGACTCTGGTCAGGGCGGTGGCTACACCTTC,CSVDSGQGGGYTF
few,TRBV29-1,TRBD1,17,TRBJ2-5,TGCAGCGTTGAAGACGGGACAGGGATTCTGCCCCAAGAGACCCAGTACTTC,CSVEDGTGILPQETQYF
-,TRBV6-6,-,19,TRBJ1-1,TGTGCCAGCAGTTGGACCACCGGGCCCAGGATCGGGTTGGACACTGAAGCTTTCTTT,CASSWTTGPRIGLDTEAFF
few,TRBV29-1,TRBD1,12,TRBJ2-7,TGCAGCGTTGAGGACAGGGACTACGAGCAGTACTTC,CSVEDRDYEQYF
many,TRBV7-9,-,16,TRBJ1-4,TGTGCCAGCAGCTTGCCACGGGACAAATCTAATGAAAAACTGTTTTTT,CASSLPRDKSNEKLFF
-,TRBV20-1,TRBD1,16,TRBJ2-6,TGCAGTGCTAGAGTGGGACAGGGTGACGGGGCCAACGTCCTGACTTTC,CSARVGQGDGANVLTF
-,TRBV7-9,-,15,TRBJ2-7,TGTGCCAGCAGGTCAAGGGATGAGATCACCTACGAGCAGTACTTC,CASRSRDEITYEQYF
-,TRBV6-2/TRBV6-3,-,13,TRBJ2-1,TGTGCCAGCAGCCCCGGCTTCCTTAATGAGCAGTTCTTC,CASSPGFLNEQFF
many,TRBV7-9,TRBD1,15,TRBJ1-6,TGTGCCAGCAGCGCACCGGGACAGGGGGATTCACCCCTCCACTTT,CASSAPGQGDSPLHF
once,TRBV5-6,-,16,TRBJ1-1,TGTGCCAGCAGCTTAGGTGTTTACGGGACGAACACTGAAGCTTTCTTT,CASSLGVYGTNTEAFF
many,TRBV7-2,-,12,TRBJ1-1,TGTGCCAGCAGCCCAATAGAGGGGAAAGCTTTCTTT,CASSPIEGKAFF
many,TRBV28,-,16,TRBJ1-5,TGTGCCAGCAGTTTCCCTGGGGGAAGGAGCAATCAGCCCCAGCATTTT,CASSFPGGRSNQPQHF
many,TRBV7-8,-,16,TRBJ2-7,TGTGCCAGCAGCCCCTCCTTCAAGGGGGGAACCTACGAGCAGTACTTC,CASSPSFKGGTYEQYF